This T cell receptor (beta chain) comes out of a study of T cell repertoires in cytomegalovirus infection. Study at large: Indicated by public TCR beta signatures were CMV infection and matching HLA type.

TCRdb redid the calling of the reads with MiXCR, one entry per CDR3 protein. The repertoire includes 200,000 to 300,000 distinct CDR3 sequences, 6.5% of them detected once, and more than 5.5% sits in the top ten. CDR3 length equals 15 residues. Germline V gene sequence: CDR1 DFQATT, CDR2 SNEGSKA (reference sequence). V was clipped by 0 bases and J by 1 base, with 10 bases between them. Whole-study results and caveats: The study found HLA-C-restricted CMV-specific TCR beta clonotypes dominating the ex vivo response. Cumulative frequency of public TCR beta families picked out carriers of CMV plus the relevant HLA.

This clonotype has a count of ten or more. As yet, its antigen is unknown. This chain links TRBV20-1 with TRBJ2-1; D is perhaps TRBD2 (6 bases). The sequence was collected from a human donor in good health (CMV status not recorded). Some clones in this sample may be carry-over from other donors' samples. The sequencing sample was made of PBMCs. The CDR3 here is CSARETSRSYNEQFF. DNA of the CDR3: TGCAGTGCTAGAGAAACTAGCCGATCCTACAATGAGCAGTTCTTC.